This entry is about one TCR beta chain. These data are taken from a study of blood T cell repertoires in COVID-19. The protocol was immunoSEQ multiplex PCR, while the TCRdb copy is restricted to in-frame clones and leaves out a portion. This table holds a few hundred thousand clones, 85% found once. The ends were cut back, 2 bases at V and 1 base at J, with 6 bases in the middle. The V gene's germline CDR1 is MNHEY and CDR2 SMNVEV (reference sequence). CDR3 size: 13 residues. The chain uses TRBV27 and TRBJ2-7; D not certain. Sequencing was performed on peripheral blood. The source is a man aged 45-65 years who had recovered from COVID-19. Here the CDR3 DNA reads TGTGCCAGCAGTTTAAAGAGGTCCTACGAGCAGTACTTC. Amino acid sequence: CASSLKRSYEQYF.